The rows below give T cell receptor beta chains drawn from one sample of a study of Ad26.COV2.S vaccination and SARS-CoV-2 variants. Using immunoSEQ multiplex PCR, the repertoire was profiled, and TCRdb retains in-frame clones only, with some absent. The sample includes around 240,000 clones, over 75% seen only once; the top ten take roughly a tenth. The source was peripheral blood, collected in a trial of Ad26.COV2.S vaccine versus placebo. All receptors derive from a person aged 18-65 years who received the Ad26.COV2.S COVID-19 vaccine or a placebo. Each CDR3 is given with its conserved first and last residue. A D gene is named only where the DNA matches it firmly. Clone size, where shown, is once, few, many, or a class for clones that have expanded.

V gene	D gene	clone size	J gene	CDR3 protein	CDR3 DNA
TRBV28	-	-	TRBJ1-1	CASSLGEQMNTEAFF	TGTGCCAGCAGTTTAGGGGAACAGATGAACACTGAAGCTTTCTTT
TRBV27	TRBD1	-	TRBJ2-2	CASSFQGTANTGELFF	TGTGCCAGCAGTTTTCAGGGGACAGCGAACACCGGGGAGCTGTTTTTT
TRBV11-2	TRBD2	-	TRBJ2-7	CASSLAVTSVYEQYF	TGTGCCAGCAGCTTAGCTGTGACTAGCGTCTACGAGCAGTACTTC
TRBV9	TRBD1	-	TRBJ2-3	CASSTGTGPKDTQYF	TGTGCCAGCAGCACCGGGACAGGGCCCAAGGATACGCAGTATTTT
TRBV2	TRBD1	once	TRBJ2-1	CASSGGPGQGNEQFF	TGTGCCAGCAGTGGGGGCCCAGGACAGGGGAATGAGCAGTTCTTC
TRBV9	TRBD2	-	TRBJ2-2	CASSPTSGGAENGELFF	TGTGCCAGCAGCCCAACTAGCGGGGGGGCCGAAAACGGGGAGCTGTTTTTT
TRBV24-1	TRBD1	-	TRBJ1-4	CATSAATGGGNEKLFF	TGTGCCACCAGTGCCGCCACAGGGGGCGGGAATGAAAAACTGTTTTTT
TRBV27	-	-	TRBJ2-5	CASSLSIRGTTFWETQYF	TGTGCCAGCAGTTTATCGATAAGGGGGACTACCTTTTGGGAGACCCAGTACTTC
TRBV28	-	-	TRBJ1-5	CASSFPGRPQHF	TGTGCCAGCAGTTTCCCTGGACGGCCCCAGCATTTT
TRBV19	TRBD1	-	TRBJ1-6	CASSIAGGNSPLHF	TGTGCCAGTAGTATCGCAGGGGGCAATTCACCCCTCCACTTT